The clone carrying this TCR beta chain was seen just once. Its antigen is still unknown. Newly diagnosed hyperthyroidism patients aged 18 to 65 years had disease lasting under 2 months. A patient was excluded if there was uncontrolled infection, other autoimmune disease, pregnancy or lactation. This sample is part of a study of T cells in Graves' hyperthyroidism and ophthalmopathy. General study findings and limits: In the analysis, a 13 V-J model separated ophthalmopathy from stable hyperthyroidism.

The V and J ends lost 3 bases and 3 bases respectively, with 9 bases between them. The CDR3 runs to 14 residues. RNA transcripts yielded amplified TCR beta CDR3 regions. In the first-round RT-PCR of the TCR CDR3, the HTBI primer set was used. From the multiplex PCR reads, TCRdb called clonotypes with MiXCR, one entry per CDR3 protein. The sample contains about 160,000 distinct CDR3 sequences, about 9% of which appear only once. The sequence derives from a woman younger than 30 with Graves' hyperthyroidism that later progressed to Graves' ophthalmopathy. Sequencing was carried out using blood. The rearrangement joins TRBV12-3 or TRBV12-4 to TRBJ1-3; D uncertain. The CDR3: CASSFPRSGNTIYF. The DNA for the CDR3 is TGTGCCAGCAGTTTTCCCAGGAGTGGAAACACCATATATTTT.